The sequence of this T cell receptor beta chain was determined in a study of blood T cell repertoires in COVID-19 (dated by TCRdb to 2020 to 2021). With respect to the entire study: Samples covering the acute and convalescent phases of COVID-19 were provided by collaborators in the United States, Italy and Spain. The material from the prospective study consisted of cDNA or gDNA derived from T cells, B-cell-depleted T cells, or PBMCs. Subjects who had been exposed to COVID-19, were actively infected with it, or had recovered from it provided the deeply sampled blood TCRbeta repertoires that made up the dataset. A freely available public database, intended as a resource for researchers studying the immune response to SARS-CoV-2, is where the repertoires were released. Samples came from the ongoing ImmuneRACE study (first 160 participants) plus 1,254 subjects from 6 global collaborators. Nearly every sample came with metadata listing a de-identified subject ID, COVID-19 status, age in years and sex. Where available, HLA class I and class II types were taken from metadata supplied by the sample provider and were not determined by assay-based typing. Results and caveats for the whole study, not just this receptor: How much clinical and demographic metadata was included differed by source and by participant, and the metadata was provided uncurated.

Comment on this clone: The antigen it binds to is not known. No quality values exist for individual bases; no much larger clone is one base distant.

TCRbeta CDR3 regions were amplified from genomic DNA using the immunoSEQ Assay, a bias-controlled multiplex PCR. The published analysis was carried out like this. Within the assay, amplification of reference gene primers was used to estimate how many nucleated cells each sample contained. To quantify the absolute abundance of each unique TCRbeta CDR3 rearrangement, sequence reads were collapsed and filtered. Productive Simpson clonality was computed per sample as the square root of Simpson's diversity index over productive rearrangements. In TCRdb, the immuneACCESS table is reduced to in-frame sequences with V and J assigned. These tables do not hold every clone; where another copy was compared, an unresolved V gene accounts for under half, and the others remain unexplained. Clonal size and the V and J genes are those of that table, whereas D and trimming came from the DNA. The sample contains 200,000 to 300,000 clones, 70% to 90% of them found a single time. Around 0.7% of the sample is held by the ten biggest clonotypes.

CDR1 and CDR2, looked up from the germline V gene, are LGHNA and YSLEER. Trimmed from V: 0 bases; trimmed from J: 4 bases; junction bases lacking a gene match: 5. The CDR3 has 15 amino acids, counting the end cysteine and phenylalanine. Just the 45-base CDR3 DNA is kept, in frame starting at base 1. Collaborating institutions collected whole blood in K2EDTA tubes following their own protocols. Collaborator samples were shipped for TCRbeta analysis as frozen whole blood, isolated PBMCs, or DNA extracted from either sample type. Recombination connected TRBV4-3 to TRBJ1-1; TRBD1 agrees with 7 junctional bases. The sample taken for sequencing was peripheral blood. The sequence came from a human donor in a cohort sampled during active COVID-19. The CDR3 reads as follows: CASSQDRQGGTEAFF. Read as DNA, the sequence is TGCGCCAGCAGCCAAGATCGTCAGGGGGGCACTGAAGCTTTCTTT.